This T cell receptor (beta chain) was documented in a study of blood T cells in healthy people across ages. Overall study findings and caveats: Long-lived donors had more naive CD4+ cells and higher diversity than aged donors. Total diversity from one million sequenced T cells was likely underestimated.

In regard to this clonotype: The antigen remains unidentified.

Per the germline V gene, CDR1 is SGHRS and CDR2 is YFSETQ. The CDR3 totals 14 residues. V lost 0 bases and J lost 3, with 9 bases in between. Next came a second PCR, run for 7 to 11 cycles, which used a sample-barcoded 5' primer along with a J-beta primer mix. TCRdb reprocessed the 5' RACE reads via MiXCR and lists one record per CDR3 protein. The sample has more than 1.4 million distinct CDR3 sequences, about 43% seen once. PBMCs numbering at least 7 million were isolated per sample. The chain recombines TRBV5-1 with TRBJ2-5; a possible D gene is TRBD2 (5 bases). The sequenced material came from blood. The TCR originated in a young woman in good health. For the CDR3, the DNA is TGCGCCAGCAGCTTGGCCGCGGGCGAAGAGACCCAGTACTTC. Its translation: CASSLAAGEETQYF.